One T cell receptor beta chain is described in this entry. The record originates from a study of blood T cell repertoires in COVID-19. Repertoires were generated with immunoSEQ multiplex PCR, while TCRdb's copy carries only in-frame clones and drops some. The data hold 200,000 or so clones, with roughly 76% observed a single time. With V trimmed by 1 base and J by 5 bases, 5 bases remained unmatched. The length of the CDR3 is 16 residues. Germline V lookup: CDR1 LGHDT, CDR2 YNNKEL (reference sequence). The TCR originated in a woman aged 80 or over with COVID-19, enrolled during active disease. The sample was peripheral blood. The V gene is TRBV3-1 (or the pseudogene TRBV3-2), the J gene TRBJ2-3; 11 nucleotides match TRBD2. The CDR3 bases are TGTGCCAGCAGCCAAGTCCTAGCGGGAGGTAGAGATACGCAGTATTTT. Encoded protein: CASSQVLAGGRDTQYF.